This TCR beta chain was sequenced for a study of PD-1 blockade in mismatch repair-deficient tumors. General study results and limits: Rapid post-treatment expansion, then contraction, generally preceding radiologic response, marked tumor-resident clones.

PCR or immunohistochemistry showed mismatch repair deficiency in every enrolled patient. A few pembrolizumab responders had their TCRs sequenced. Worth noting for this clone: What it recognizes is unknown.

Method: immunoSEQ multiplex PCR; TCRdb's copy keeps in-frame clones and lacks some. The sample records tens of thousands of clones, around 82% being singletons. This clonotype was sampled from an adult with mismatch repair-deficient cancer. The sequencing here drew on peripheral blood, taken 4 weeks after starting pembrolizumab.

The CDR3 nucleotides read TGTGCCAGCAGTTTATCGATGCGAGGGGCCCTTGCCTACGAGCAGTACTTC. This codes for CASSLSMRGALAYEQYF. The V gene is TRBV27, the J gene TRBJ2-7; D assignment may be TRBD1 or TRBD2 (5 bases each). The V end lost 0 bases, the J end lost 2 bases, and 17 bases lay between the germline ends. The CDR3 totals 17 residues. The germline V gene encodes CDR1 MNHEY and CDR2 SMNVEV (reference sequence).